These 32 T cell receptor beta chains were all obtained from the same sample, sequenced in a study of identical twins. TCRdb re-derived calls from the 5' RACE reads in MiXCR, one entry per CDR3 protein. The data hold some 300,000 distinct CDR3 sequences, with 9% to 15% observed a single time. In addition, the sample was reused for a study of yellow fever vaccine responses in identical twins.

The source material was CD8+ T cells sorted from blood. These receptors were taken from a woman between 18 and 29 years old in good health.

This clonotype has just a few counts. It is likely a read error, because the conserved phenylalanine at the end of the CDR3 is missing. The limits of the CDR3 on the DNA are not certain, so only TCRdb's listed CDR3 is given. This chain connects TRBV6-2 or TRBV6-3 to TRBJ2-1; no check of the table's D call, TRBD2, against the DNA was made. The CDR3 contains 11 residues when both ends are counted. Germline assignment: CDR1 MNHEY and CDR2 SVGEGT. CDR3 sequence reads: CASSSGTTLII.

The chain employs TRBV6-1 and TRBJ2-7, with D perhaps matching TRBD1 (5 bases). The CDR3 contains 16 residues. Germline V lookup: CDR1 MNHNS, CDR2 SASEGT. V was cut by 2 bases and J by 5 bases, with 19 bases left in between. The CDR3 loop reads CASSEKWGEGYNEQYV. The CDR3 DNA is TGTGCCAGCAGTGAAAAATGGGGCGAAGGGTACAACGAGCAGTACGTC.

The chain links TRBV5-8 to TRBJ2-1; D is unclear. Germline CDR1 reads SGHTS; CDR2 reads YDEGEE. Trimming stripped 4 bases from V and 0 bases from J, with 8 bases between. The CDR3 totals 14 residues. The CDR3: CASSVHSSYNEQFF. CDR3 nucleotide sequence: TGTGCCAGCAGCGTGCATAGCTCCTACAATGAGCAGTTCTTC.

V is TRBV29-1 and J is TRBJ2-2; 10 positions match TRBD1. CDR3 length equals 14 residues. Germline assignment: CDR1 SQVTM and CDR2 ANQGSEA. The trim removed 3 bases at V and 6 bases at J, leaving 4 bases unmatched. The CDR3 loop is CSVEAGQGAGELFF. As DNA, the CDR3 is TGCAGCGTTGAGGCTGGACAGGGGGCCGGGGAGCTGTTTTTT.

V gene TRBV20-1 combines with J gene TRBJ2-7, with 9 bases aligning to TRBD1. The CDR3 consists of 12 residues. Unmatched junction bases numbered 6, after V lost 6 bases and J lost 6 bases. Looked up from germline, CDR1 is DFQATT and CDR2 is SNEGSKA (reference sequence). CDR3 residues: CSARDRVAEQYF. The CDR3 bases are TGCAGTGCCAGGGACAGGGTAGCCGAGCAGTACTTC.

The sample holds a few counts of this clonotype. The rearrangement links TRBV28 to TRBJ1-1; TRBD1 matches at 7 bases. The V gene end was trimmed by 6 bases and the J gene end by 7 bases; junction bases not matched to a gene: 11. Germline V gene sequence: CDR1 MDHEN, CDR2 SYDVKM. This CDR3 spans 14 amino acids. In DNA, the CDR3 is TGTGCCAGCAGCCGACCCCGGGACAGCTATGAAGCTTTCTTT. This codes for CASSRPRDSYEAFF.

This clonotype was observed a handful of times. The chain uses TRBV9 and TRBJ1-1; 7 nucleotides agree with TRBD1. CDR1 SGDLS and CDR2 YYNGEE come from the germline V gene. This CDR3 is built from 16 residues. J lost 5 bases, V lost 4 bases, and 14 bases had no gene match. The DNA of the CDR3 is TGTGCCAGCAGCCCCGGGACAGTAGGTCTCGTGACTGAAGCTTTCTTT. It translates to CASSPGTVGLVTEAFF.

V gene TRBV7-6 combines with J gene TRBJ2-7, with D possibly matching TRBD1 (7 bases). The CDR3 loop spans 16 amino acids. V lost 5 bases to trimming and J lost 0 bases, with 17 bases between them. CDR1 is SGHVS, CDR2 FNYEAQ, per germline. CDR3 in amino acids: CASSAGGRGFSYEQYF. The CDR3 coding sequence is TGTGCCAGCAGCGCAGGGGGGCGGGGATTCTCCTACGAGCAGTACTTC.

The CDR3 sequence: CASSLTQGWGTGELFF. The CDR3 DNA is TGTGCCAGCAGCCTGACACAGGGGTGGGGTACCGGGGAGCTGTTTTTT. The chain combines TRBV7-8 with TRBJ2-2; 7 nucleotides match TRBD1. The CDR3 runs to 16 residues. Germline CDR1 reads SGHVS; CDR2 reads FQNEAQ. Trimming at V came to 5 bases and at J to 5 bases, leaving 11 bases not matched to a gene.

This rearrangement joins TRBV7-9 to TRBJ2-1, with D maybe TRBD2 (5 bases). Trimming left V 5 bases short and J 6 bases short, with 17 bases between. Germline CDR1 SEHNR, CDR2 FQNEAQ (reference sequence). This CDR3 has 15 amino acids. The CDR3, as DNA: TGTGCCAGCAGCCCCGTAGCCAGGACTTTCAATGAGCAGTTCTTC. Protein product: CASSPVARTFNEQFF.

The chain has TRBV2 and TRBJ2-1; tentative D call: TRBD1 (6 bases). Germline assignment: CDR1 SNHLY and CDR2 FYNNEI. The CDR3 loop spans 16 amino acids. The V end was cut by 2 bases, the J end by 0 bases, with 11 bases between. The CDR3 loop reads CASSELFRGSYNEQFF. The CDR3 nucleotides are TGTGCCAGCAGTGAATTGTTCAGGGGCTCCTACAATGAGCAGTTCTTC.

The chain recombines TRBV20-1 with TRBJ2-1, with D tentatively TRBD1 or TRBD2 (5 bases each). The V gene lost 0 bases and the J gene lost 2 bases, with 14 bases spanning the gap. CDR1 and CDR2 from the germline V gene are DFQATT and SNEGSKA (reference sequence). There are 16 residues in the CDR3. As DNA, the CDR3 is TGCAGTGCTAGAGATCCCCCGACAGCGGCCTACAATGAGCAGTTCTTC. Translation gives CSARDPPTAAYNEQFF.

In its sample, this clonotype was seen many times. The chain joins TRBV4-1 to TRBJ2-3; D uncertain. The V end was cut by 0 bases, the J end by 2 bases, with 9 bases between. CDR1 MGHRA and CDR2 YSYEKL come from the germline V gene. The CDR3 sequence is 15 residues long. CDR3 amino acids: CASSQDLGATDTQYF. The CDR3 DNA follows: TGCGCCAGCAGCCAAGATCTGGGTGCCACAGATACGCAGTATTTT.

This clonotype was observed a few times. The chain is built from TRBV13 and TRBJ2-7, with TRBD2 matching 9 bases. From germline, CDR1 is PRHDT and CDR2 FYEKMQ (reference sequence). The J segment lost 4 bases and the V segment lost 5 bases, leaving 9 bases of the junction unmatched. The length of the CDR3 is 15 residues. The CDR3 sequence: CASSPGGLAGYEQYF. In nucleotides, the CDR3 is TGTGCCAGCAGCCCCGGTGGGCTAGCGGGATACGAGCAGTACTTC.

This chain links TRBV4-1 with TRBJ1-2; 7 nucleotides align to TRBD1. There are 19 residues in the CDR3. Losses at the gene ends were 0 bases for V and 8 bases for J; bases not matched to a gene: 21. In germline, CDR1 is MGHRA, CDR2 YSYEKL. The CDR3 loop reads CASSQDWGTGTVELYGYTF. The CDR3 DNA follows: TGCGCCAGCAGCCAAGATTGGGGAACCGGGACAGTCGAACTTTACGGCTACACCTTC.

This chain connects TRBV7-6 to TRBJ2-6, with D perhaps matching TRBD2 (5 bases). The CDR3 length is 16 residues. CDR1 is SGHVS and CDR2 is FNYEAQ in the germline V gene. Trimming cost V 5 bases and J 2 bases, with 13 bases left between them. The CDR3 region is CASSPKGVAGANVLTF. CDR3 sequence (DNA): TGTGCCAGCAGCCCTAAGGGAGTAGCTGGGGCCAACGTCCTGACTTTC.

The chain couples TRBV9 to TRBJ2-7, with TRBD1 identical over 10 bases. Germline V gene sequence: CDR1 SGDLS, CDR2 YYNGEE. V lost 3 bases and J lost 4; bases outside the gene matches: 4. CDR3 length: 14 residues. The CDR3 DNA reads as TGTGCCAGCAGCGAGGACAGGGGGTCGTACGAGCAGTACTTC. Translation: CASSEDRGSYEQYF.

J is TRBJ1-1 and V is TRBV5-6; D uncertain. The length of the CDR3 is 12 residues. Between the trimmed V and J ends, which lost 2 bases and 3 bases, there was a span of 5 bases. The germline V gene has CDR1 SGHDT and CDR2 YYEEEE. CDR3 coding DNA: TGTGCCAGCAGCTTTCCGGACACTGAAGCTTTCTTT. Translation gives CASSFPDTEAFF.

V and J are TRBV21-1 and TRBJ1-1; the D call TRBD1 from the table was never checked on the DNA. TRBV21-1 is assigned pseudogene status. This CDR3 comprises 13 residues. CDR3 sequence reads: CASSKFRGAEAFF. The CDR3 nucleotides are TGTGCCAGCAGCAAATTTAGGGGGGCTGAAGCTTTCTTT.

The sample holds a few counts of this clonotype. The chain joins TRBV12-3 or TRBV12-4 to TRBJ2-1; TRBD2 might be the D (6 bases). V was pared by 4 bases and J by 6 bases, with 13 bases between. This CDR3 comprises 14 residues. The CDR3 sequence: CASSSLRDSNEQFF. As DNA, the CDR3 is TGTGCCAGCAGTTCCCTCCGGGACTCCAATGAGCAGTTCTTC.

This clonotype was observed at least ten times. The chain employs TRBV20-1 and TRBJ2-7, with 11 bases identical to TRBD2. Germline V CDR1 and CDR2: DFQATT, SNEGSKA (reference sequence). The V segment lost 1 base and the J segment 0 bases; nucleotides outside the gene matches: 14. The CDR3 is made up of 19 amino acids. The CDR3 loop reads CSARGFGLAGGLSSYEQYV. CDR3 bases: TGCAGTGCTAGAGGGTTCGGGCTAGCGGGGGGACTTAGCTCCTACGAGCAGTACGTC.

The chain links TRBV27 to TRBJ1-1; no clear D gene. The CDR3 has 13 residues. V lost 2 bases to trimming and J lost 3 bases, with 7 bases between them. Looked up from germline, CDR1 is MNHEY and CDR2 is SMNVEV (reference sequence). CDR3 sequence: CASSLVRDTEAFF. The DNA for the CDR3 is TGTGCCAGCAGTTTAGTCCGGGACACTGAAGCTTTCTTT.

This clonotype was seen a few times. The rearrangement links TRBV27 to TRBJ2-2; 8 nucleotides line up with TRBD2. This CDR3 contains 14 residues. Germline CDR1 and CDR2: MNHEY and SMNVEV (reference sequence). The V gene end was trimmed by 6 bases and the J gene end by 0 bases; junction bases not matched to a gene: 0. CDR3 residues: CASRAGANTGELFF. CDR3 nucleotide sequence: TGTGCCAGCAGAGCGGGAGCGAACACCGGGGAGCTGTTTTTT.

The chain joins TRBV2 to TRBJ2-7, with a possible D match to TRBD1 (5 bases). This CDR3 has 13 amino acids. With 7 bases removed from V and 0 bases from J, the gap between germline ends came to 10 bases. Germline-derived CDR1 and CDR2 are SNHLY and FYNNEI. CDR3 loop: CASMSDSSYEQYF. CDR3 nucleotides: TGTGCCAGCATGTCCGACAGCTCCTACGAGCAGTACTTC.

This clonotype was counted ten times or more. The chain joins TRBV12-3 or TRBV12-4 to TRBJ1-2; a weak D match, TRBD1 (6 bases). The CDR3 sequence is 12 residues long. Trimming pared 6 bases from V and 6 bases from J, leaving 11 bases between. The CDR3 sequence: CASSMDSNGYTF. Here the CDR3 DNA reads TGTGCCAGCAGCATGGACAGCAATGGCTACACCTTC.

The chain uses TRBV10-2 and TRBJ2-1; perhaps TRBD2 as D (5 bases). Trimming pared 3 bases from V and 7 bases from J, leaving 19 bases between. Germline V gene data show CDR1 as WSHSY and CDR2 as SAAADI. This CDR3 has 16 residues. Here the CDR3 reads CASSDSGPGFGNEQFF. DNA of the CDR3: TGCGCCAGCAGTGACTCGGGCCCGGGATTCGGGAATGAGCAGTTCTTC.

This chain joins TRBV7-2 and TRBJ2-3; D may be TRBD2 (6 bases). The germline CDR1 and CDR2 sequences are SGHTA and FQGNSA. V was pared by 4 bases and J by 5 bases, with 10 bases between. The length of the CDR3 is 13 residues. CDR3 nucleotides: TGTGCCAGCAGCTCGGGACTTTTAGATACGCAGTATTTT. Protein sequence: CASSSGLLDTQYF.

The chain is built from TRBV28 and TRBJ2-1; D remains ambiguous. Germline V lookup: CDR1 MDHEN, CDR2 SYDVKM. Trimming took 4 bases from V and 9 from J, leaving 13 bases between them. The CDR3 has 13 amino acids. Here the CDR3 reads CASSSPRILEQFF. The CDR3 nucleotides are TGTGCCAGCAGTTCCCCGCGGATCCTTGAGCAGTTCTTC. The full variable domain, its missing parts supplied by reference TRBV28 and TRBJ2-1, is DVKVTQSSRYLVKRTGEKVFLECVQDMDHENMFWYRQDPGLGLRLIYFSYDVKMKEKGDIPEGYSVSREKKERFSLILESASTNQTSMYLCASSSPRILEQFFGPGTRLTVL.

The chain links TRBV24-1 to TRBJ2-1; 8 nucleotides align to TRBD2. The CDR3 runs to 15 residues. Trimming removed 2 bases from V and 6 bases from J; junction bases left unmatched: 5. The V gene's germline CDR1 is KGHDR and CDR2 SFDVKD. The CDR3: CATSDSLTSVNEQFF. For the CDR3, the DNA is TGTGCCACCAGTGATTCTTTGACTAGCGTCAATGAGCAGTTCTTC.

In its sample, this clonotype was seen a few times. The chain links TRBV27 to TRBJ1-4; possibly TRBD1 for D (6 bases). CDR1 MNHEY and CDR2 SMNVEV come from the germline V gene (reference sequence). The V end was cut by 5 bases, the J end by 0 bases, with 7 bases between. The CDR3 loop spans 14 amino acids. In nucleotides, the CDR3 is TGTGCCAGCAGTACAGGGACAACTAATGAAAAACTGTTTTTT. It translates to CASSTGTTNEKLFF.

V gene TRBV6-2 or TRBV6-3 combines with J gene TRBJ2-7; the match to TRBD1 covers 10 bases. Trimming cost V 2 bases and J 2 bases; bases outside gene matches: 3. Germline V gives CDR1 MNHEY, CDR2 SVGEGT. The CDR3 contains 15 residues. The CDR3 loop is CASSYRDRGAYEQYV. DNA of the CDR3: TGTGCCAGCAGTTACCGGGACAGGGGCGCCTACGAGCAGTACGTC.

This clonotype was counted at least ten times. V usage is TRBV12-3 or TRBV12-4 and J usage is TRBJ2-4, with 7 bases identical to TRBD2. Trimming cost V 5 bases and J 8 bases; bases outside gene matches: 9. The CDR3 has 14 residues. Here the CDR3 reads CASSPGRVSYIQYF. The DNA of the CDR3 is TGTGCCAGCAGTCCAGGGAGGGTTTCGTACATTCAGTACTTC.